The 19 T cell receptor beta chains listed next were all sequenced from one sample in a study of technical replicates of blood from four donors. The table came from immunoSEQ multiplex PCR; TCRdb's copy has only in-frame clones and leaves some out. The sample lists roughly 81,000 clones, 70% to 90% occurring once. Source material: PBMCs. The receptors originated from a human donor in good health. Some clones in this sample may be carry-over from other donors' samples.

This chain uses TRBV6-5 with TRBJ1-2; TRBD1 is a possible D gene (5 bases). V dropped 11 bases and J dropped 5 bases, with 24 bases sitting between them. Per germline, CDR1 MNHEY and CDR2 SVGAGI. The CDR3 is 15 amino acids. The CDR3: CASAPTAGPQYGYTF. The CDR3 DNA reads TGTGCCTCTGCCCCCACGGCGGGACCACAGTATGGCTACACCTTC.

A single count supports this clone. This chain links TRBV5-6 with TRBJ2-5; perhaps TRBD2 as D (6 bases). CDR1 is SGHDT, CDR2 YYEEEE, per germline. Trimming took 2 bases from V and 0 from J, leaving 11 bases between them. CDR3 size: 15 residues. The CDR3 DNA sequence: TGTGCCAGCAGCTTCAAGCGGAGGGACCAAGAGACCCAGTACTTC. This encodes CASSFKRRDQETQYF.

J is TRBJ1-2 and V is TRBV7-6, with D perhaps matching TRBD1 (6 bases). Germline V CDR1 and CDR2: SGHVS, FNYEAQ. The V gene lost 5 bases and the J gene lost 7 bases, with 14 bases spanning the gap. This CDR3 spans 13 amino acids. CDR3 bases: TGTGCCAGCAGCCCTGACAGGTCCCGTGGCTACACCTTC. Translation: CASSPDRSRGYTF.

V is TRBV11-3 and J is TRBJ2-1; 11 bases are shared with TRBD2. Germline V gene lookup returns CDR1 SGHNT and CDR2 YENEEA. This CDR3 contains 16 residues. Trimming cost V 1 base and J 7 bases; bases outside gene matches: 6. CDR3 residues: CASSLATTSGTNEQFF. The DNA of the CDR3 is TGTGCCAGCAGCTTAGCGACGACTAGCGGGACTAATGAGCAGTTCTTC.

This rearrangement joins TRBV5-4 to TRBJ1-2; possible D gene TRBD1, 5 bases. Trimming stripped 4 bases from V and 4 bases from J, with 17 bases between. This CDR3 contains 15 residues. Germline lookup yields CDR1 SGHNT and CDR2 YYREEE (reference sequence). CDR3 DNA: TGTGCCAGCAGCCGACGGGAGCAGGGTGGCTATGGCTACACCTTC. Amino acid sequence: CASSRREQGGYGYTF.

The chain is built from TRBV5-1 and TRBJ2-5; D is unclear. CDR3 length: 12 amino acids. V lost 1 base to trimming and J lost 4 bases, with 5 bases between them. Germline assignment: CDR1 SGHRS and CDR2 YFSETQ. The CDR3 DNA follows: TGCGCCAGCAGCTTGTACGGAGAGACCCAGTACTTC. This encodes CASSLYGETQYF.

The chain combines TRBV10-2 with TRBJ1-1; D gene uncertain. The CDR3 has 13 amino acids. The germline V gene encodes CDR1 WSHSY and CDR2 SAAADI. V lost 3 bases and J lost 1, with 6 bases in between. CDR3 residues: CASSDAENTEAFF. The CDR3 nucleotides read TGCGCCAGCAGTGATGCGGAGAACACTGAAGCTTTCTTT.

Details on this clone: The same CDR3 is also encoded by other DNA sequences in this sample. CDR3 region: CASSLTSGAYEQYF. CDR3 in DNA: TGTGCCAGCAGCTTGACTAGCGGAGCCTACGAGCAGTACTTC. The V gene is TRBV7-8, the J gene TRBJ2-7, with 9 bases that match TRBD2. The length of the CDR3 is 14 residues. Germline V gives CDR1 SGHVS, CDR2 FQNEAQ. V gave up 3 bases and J gave up 2 bases; unmatched junction bases: 2. The complete variable domain, with remaining parts taken from reference TRBV7-8 and TRBJ2-7, reads GAGVSQSPRYKVAKRGQDVALRCDPISGHVSLFWYQQALGQGPEFLTYFQNEAQLDKSGLPSDRFFAERPEGSVSTLKIQRTQQEDSAVYLCASSLTSGAYEQYFGPGTRLTVT.

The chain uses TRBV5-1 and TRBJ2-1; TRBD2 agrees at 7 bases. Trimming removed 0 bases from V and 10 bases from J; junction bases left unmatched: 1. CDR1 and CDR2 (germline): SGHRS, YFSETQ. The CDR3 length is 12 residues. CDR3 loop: CASSLGSGEQFF. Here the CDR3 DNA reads TGCGCCAGCAGCTTGGGTAGCGGGGAGCAGTTCTTC.

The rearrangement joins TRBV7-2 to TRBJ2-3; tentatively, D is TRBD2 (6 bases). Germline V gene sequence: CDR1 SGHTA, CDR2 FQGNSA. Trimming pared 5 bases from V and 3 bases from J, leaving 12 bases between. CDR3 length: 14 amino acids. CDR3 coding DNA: TGTGCCAGCAGCCGTGGGGGGTGGACAGATACGCAGTATTTT. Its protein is CASSRGGWTDTQYF. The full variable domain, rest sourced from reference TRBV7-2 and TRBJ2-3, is GAGVSQSPSNKVTEKGKDVELRCDPISGHTALYWYRQSLGQGLEFLIYFQGNSAPDKSGLPSDRFSAERTGGSVSTLTIQRTQQEDSAVYLCASSRGGWTDTQYFGPGTRLTVL.

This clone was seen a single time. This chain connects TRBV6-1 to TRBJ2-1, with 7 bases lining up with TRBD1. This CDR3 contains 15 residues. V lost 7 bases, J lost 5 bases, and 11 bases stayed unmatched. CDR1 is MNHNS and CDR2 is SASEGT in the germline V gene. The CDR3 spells CASKYTWDRDNEQFF. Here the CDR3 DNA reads TGTGCCAGCAAGTACACTTGGGACAGAGACAATGAGCAGTTCTTC.

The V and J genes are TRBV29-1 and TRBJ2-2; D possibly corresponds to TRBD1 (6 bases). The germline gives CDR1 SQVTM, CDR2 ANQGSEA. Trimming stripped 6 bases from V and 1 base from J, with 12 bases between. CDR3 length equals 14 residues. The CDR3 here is CSVVDSRNTGELFF. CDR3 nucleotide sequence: TGCAGCGTCGTGGACAGCCGGAACACCGGGGAGCTGTTTTTT.

CDR3 loop: CAIGGGQGNQPQHF. CDR3 nucleotide sequence: TGTGCCATCGGGGGGGGACAGGGTAATCAGCCCCAGCATTTT. The chain joins TRBV10-3 to TRBJ1-5; 9 bases match TRBD1. The V gene end was trimmed by 8 bases and the J gene end by 4 bases; junction bases not matched to a gene: 6. The CDR3 is 14 amino acids. Germline-derived CDR1 and CDR2 are ENHRY and SYGVKD.

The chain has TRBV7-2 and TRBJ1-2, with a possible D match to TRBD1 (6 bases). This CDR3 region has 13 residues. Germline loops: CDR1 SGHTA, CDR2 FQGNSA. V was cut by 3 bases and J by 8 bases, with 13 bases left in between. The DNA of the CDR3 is TGTGCCAGCAGCTTTCGACAGGATTTGGGCTACACCTTC. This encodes CASSFRQDLGYTF.

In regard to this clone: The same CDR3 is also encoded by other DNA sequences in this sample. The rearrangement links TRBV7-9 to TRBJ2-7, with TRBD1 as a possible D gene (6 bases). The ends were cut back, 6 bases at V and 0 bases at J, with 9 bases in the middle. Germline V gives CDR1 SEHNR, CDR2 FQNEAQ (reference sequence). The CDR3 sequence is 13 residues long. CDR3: CASRGDNSYEQYF. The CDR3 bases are TGTGCCAGCAGAGGGGACAACTCCTACGAGCAGTACTTC. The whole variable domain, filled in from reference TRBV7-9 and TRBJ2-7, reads DTGVSQNPRHKITKRGQNVTFRCDPISEHNRLYWYRQTLGQGPEFLTYFQNEAQLEKSRLLSDRFSAERPKGSFSTLEIQRTEQGDSAMYLCASRGDNSYEQYFGPGTRLTVT.

The CDR3 coding sequence is TGCGCCAGCAGCTTGGGGGACAGGGCGGGCGAGACCCAGTACTTC. It codes for CASSLGDRAGETQYF. The gene calls are TRBV5-1 and TRBJ2-5; 9 bases are shared with TRBD1. The CDR3 length is 15 residues. CDR1 and CDR2 (germline): SGHRS, YFSETQ. Trimming cost V 0 bases and J 5 bases; bases outside gene matches: 5.

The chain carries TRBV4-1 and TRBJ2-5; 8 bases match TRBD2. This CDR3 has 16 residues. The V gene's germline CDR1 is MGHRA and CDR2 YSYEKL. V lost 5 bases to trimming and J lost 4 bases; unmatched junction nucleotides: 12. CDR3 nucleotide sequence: TGCGCCAGCAGCGCTATACTGCGGGGGGCCGGAGAGACCCAGTACTTC. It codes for CASSAILRGAGETQYF.

Here the CDR3 reads CASSQSTGADTQYF. DNA for the CDR3: TGCGCCAGCAGCCAATCAACAGGGGCGGATACGCAGTATTTT. The chain joins TRBV4-3 to TRBJ2-3; 7 bases fit TRBD1. The CDR3 contains 14 residues. V lost 2 bases and J lost 6; bases outside the gene matches: 5. Germline V lookup: CDR1 LGHNA, CDR2 YSLEER.

The CDR3 DNA reads as TGTGCCAGCAGCGTACCCGGGGGCACAGATACGCAGTATTTT. It yields the protein CASSVPGGTDTQYF. V gene TRBV7-9 combines with J gene TRBJ2-3; weak D call: TRBD2 (5 bases). The ends were cut back, 5 bases at V and 1 base at J, with 10 bases in the middle. The CDR3 covers 14 residues. Germline V lookup: CDR1 SEHNR, CDR2 FQNEAQ (reference sequence).